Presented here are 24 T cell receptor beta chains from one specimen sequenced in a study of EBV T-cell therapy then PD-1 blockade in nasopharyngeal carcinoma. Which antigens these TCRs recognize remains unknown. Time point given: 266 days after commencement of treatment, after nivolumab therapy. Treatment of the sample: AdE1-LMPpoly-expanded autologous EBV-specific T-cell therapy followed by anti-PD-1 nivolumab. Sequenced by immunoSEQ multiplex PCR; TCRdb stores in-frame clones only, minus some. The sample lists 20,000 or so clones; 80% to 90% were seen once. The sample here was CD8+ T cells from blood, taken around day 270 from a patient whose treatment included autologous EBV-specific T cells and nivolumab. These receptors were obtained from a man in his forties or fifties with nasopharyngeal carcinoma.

The CDR3 sequence: CASSPMKVNTEAFF. CDR3 bases: TGTGCCAGCAGCCCCATGAAGGTGAACACTGAAGCTTTCTTT. V is TRBV9 and J is TRBJ1-1, with D unclear. This CDR3 comprises 14 residues. V lost 4 bases, J lost 0 bases, and 10 bases lay in between. Germline V gene data show CDR1 as SGDLS and CDR2 as YYNGEE.

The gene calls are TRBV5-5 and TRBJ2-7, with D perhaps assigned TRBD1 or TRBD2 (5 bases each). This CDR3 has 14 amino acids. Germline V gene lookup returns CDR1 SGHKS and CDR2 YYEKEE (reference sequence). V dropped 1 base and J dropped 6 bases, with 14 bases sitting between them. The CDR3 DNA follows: TGTGCCAGCAGCTTGTGGTCAGGGACCATCGAGCAGTACTTC. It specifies CASSLWSGTIEQYF.

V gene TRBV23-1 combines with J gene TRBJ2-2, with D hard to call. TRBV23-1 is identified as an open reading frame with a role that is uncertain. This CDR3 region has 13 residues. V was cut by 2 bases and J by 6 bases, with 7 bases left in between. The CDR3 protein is CASSQGDPGELFF. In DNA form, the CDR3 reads TGCGCCAGCAGTCAAGGGGATCCCGGGGAGCTGTTTTTT.

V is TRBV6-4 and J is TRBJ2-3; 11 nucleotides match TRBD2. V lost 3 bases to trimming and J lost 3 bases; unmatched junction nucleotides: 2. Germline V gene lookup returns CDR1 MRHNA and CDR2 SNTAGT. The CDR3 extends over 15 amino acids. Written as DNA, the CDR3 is TGTGCCAGCAGTGAAGTAGCGGGGGGGACAGATACGCAGTATTTT. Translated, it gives CASSEVAGGTDTQYF.

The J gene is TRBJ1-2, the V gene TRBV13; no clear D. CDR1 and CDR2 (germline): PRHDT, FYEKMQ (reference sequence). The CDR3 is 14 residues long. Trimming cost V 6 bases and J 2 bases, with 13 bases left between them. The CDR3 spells CASRRIVGNYGYTF. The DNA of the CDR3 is TGTGCCAGCAGGCGTATAGTGGGGAACTATGGCTACACCTTC.

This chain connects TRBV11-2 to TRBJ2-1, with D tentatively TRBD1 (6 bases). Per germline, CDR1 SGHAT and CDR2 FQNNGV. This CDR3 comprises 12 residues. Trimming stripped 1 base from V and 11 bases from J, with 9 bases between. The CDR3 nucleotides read TGTGCCAGCAGCTTAGGGACAGAAAAGCAGTTCTTC. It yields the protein CASSLGTEKQFF.

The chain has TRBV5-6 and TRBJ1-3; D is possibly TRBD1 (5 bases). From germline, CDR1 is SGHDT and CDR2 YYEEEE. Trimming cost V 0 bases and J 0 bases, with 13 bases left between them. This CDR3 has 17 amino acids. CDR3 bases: TGTGCCAGCAGCTTGGAGTCAGGGTTGAGCTCTGGAAACACCATATATTTT. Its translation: CASSLESGLSSGNTIYF.

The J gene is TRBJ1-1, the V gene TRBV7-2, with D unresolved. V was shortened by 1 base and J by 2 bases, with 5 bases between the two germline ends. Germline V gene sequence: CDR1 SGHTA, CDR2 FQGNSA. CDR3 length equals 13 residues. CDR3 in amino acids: CASSLEFNTEAFF. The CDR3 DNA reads TGTGCCAGCAGCTTAGAATTTAACACTGAAGCTTTCTTT.

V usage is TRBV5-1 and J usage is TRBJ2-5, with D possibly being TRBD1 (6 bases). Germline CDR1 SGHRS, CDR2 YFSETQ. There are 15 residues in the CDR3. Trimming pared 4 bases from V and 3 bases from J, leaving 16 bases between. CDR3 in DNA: TGCGCCAGCAGCCTTGGGGGCATGCCCGAAGAGACCCAGTACTTC. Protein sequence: CASSLGGMPEETQYF.

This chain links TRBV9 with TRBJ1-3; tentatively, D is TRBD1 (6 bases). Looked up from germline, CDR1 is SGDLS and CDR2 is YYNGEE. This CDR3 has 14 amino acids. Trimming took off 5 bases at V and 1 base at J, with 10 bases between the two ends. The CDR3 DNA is TGTGCCAGCAGGGGGGCCTTATCTGGAAACACCATATATTTT. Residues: CASRGALSGNTIYF.

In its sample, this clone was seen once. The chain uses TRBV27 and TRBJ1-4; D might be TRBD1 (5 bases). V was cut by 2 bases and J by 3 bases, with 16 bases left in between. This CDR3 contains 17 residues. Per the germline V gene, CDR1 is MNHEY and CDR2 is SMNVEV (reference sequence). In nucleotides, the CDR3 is TGTGCCAGCAGTTTAAGGGGACCCCCTCTTTCTAATGAAAAACTGTTTTTT. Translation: CASSLRGPPLSNEKLFF.

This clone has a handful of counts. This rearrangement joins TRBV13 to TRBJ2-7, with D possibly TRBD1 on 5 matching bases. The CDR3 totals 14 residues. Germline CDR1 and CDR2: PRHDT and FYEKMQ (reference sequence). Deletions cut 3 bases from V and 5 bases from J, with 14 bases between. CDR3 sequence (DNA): TGTGCCAGCAGCTTGGGTGGGTTCAGGGACGAGCAGTACTTC. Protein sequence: CASSLGGFRDEQYF.

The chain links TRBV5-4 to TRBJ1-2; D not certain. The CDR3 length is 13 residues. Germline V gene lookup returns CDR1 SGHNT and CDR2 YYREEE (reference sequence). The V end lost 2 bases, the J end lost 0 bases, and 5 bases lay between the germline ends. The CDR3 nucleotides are TGTGCCAGCAGCTTTGAGGCTAACTATGGCTACACCTTC. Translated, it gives CASSFEANYGYTF.

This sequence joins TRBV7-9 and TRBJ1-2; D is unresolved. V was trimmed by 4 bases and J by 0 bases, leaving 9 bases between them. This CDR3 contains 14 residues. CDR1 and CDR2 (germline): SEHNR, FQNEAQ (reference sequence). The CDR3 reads CASSSFLTNYGYTF. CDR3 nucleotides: TGTGCCAGCAGCTCATTTCTCACTAACTATGGCTACACCTTC.

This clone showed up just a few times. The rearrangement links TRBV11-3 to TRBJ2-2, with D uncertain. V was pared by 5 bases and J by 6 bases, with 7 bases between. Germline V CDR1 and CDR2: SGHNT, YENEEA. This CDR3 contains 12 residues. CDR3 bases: TGTGCCAGCAGCCCCTGGTCCGGGGAGCTGTTTTTT. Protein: CASSPWSGELFF. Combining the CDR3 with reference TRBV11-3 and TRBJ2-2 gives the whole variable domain EAGVVQSPRYKIIEKKQPVAFWCNPISGHNTLYWYLQNLGQGPELLIRYENEEAVDDSQLPKDRFSAERLKGVDSTLKIQPAELGDSAVYLCASSPWSGELFFGEGSRLTVL.

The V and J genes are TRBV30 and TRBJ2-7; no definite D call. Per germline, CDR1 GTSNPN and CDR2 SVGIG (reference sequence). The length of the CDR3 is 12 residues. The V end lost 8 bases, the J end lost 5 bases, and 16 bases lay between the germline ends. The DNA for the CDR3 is TGTGCCGGCCCCGGCAGGCTCAACGAGCAGTACTTC. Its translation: CAGPGRLNEQYF.

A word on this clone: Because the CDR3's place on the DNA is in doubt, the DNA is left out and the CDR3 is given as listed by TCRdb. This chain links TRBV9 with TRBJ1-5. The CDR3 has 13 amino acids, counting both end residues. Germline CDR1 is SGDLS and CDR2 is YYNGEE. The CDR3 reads CASSTSTNQPQHF.

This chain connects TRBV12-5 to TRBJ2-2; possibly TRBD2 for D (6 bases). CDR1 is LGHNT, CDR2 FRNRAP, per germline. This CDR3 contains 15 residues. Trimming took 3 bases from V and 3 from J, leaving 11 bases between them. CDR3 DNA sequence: TGTGCTAGTGGTTTCGGGACTCACGACACCGGGGAGCTGTTTTTT. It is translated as CASGFGTHDTGELFF.

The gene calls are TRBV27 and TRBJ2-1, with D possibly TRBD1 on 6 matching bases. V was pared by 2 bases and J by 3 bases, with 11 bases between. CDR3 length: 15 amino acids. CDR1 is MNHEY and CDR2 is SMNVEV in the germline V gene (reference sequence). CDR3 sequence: CASSLGRGDYNEQFF. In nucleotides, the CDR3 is TGTGCCAGCAGTTTAGGCAGGGGAGACTACAATGAGCAGTTCTTC.

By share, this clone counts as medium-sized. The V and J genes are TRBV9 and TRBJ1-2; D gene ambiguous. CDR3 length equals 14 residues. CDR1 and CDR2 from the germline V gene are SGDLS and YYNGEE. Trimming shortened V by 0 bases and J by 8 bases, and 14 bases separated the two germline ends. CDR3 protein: CASSVDGAGEGYTF. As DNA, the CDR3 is TGTGCCAGCAGCGTAGATGGAGCCGGGGAAGGCTACACCTTC. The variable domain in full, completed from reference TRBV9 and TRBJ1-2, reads DSGVTQTPKHLITATGQRVTLRCSPRSGDLSVYWYQQSLDQGLQFLIQYYNGEERAKGNILERFSAQQFPDLHSELNLSSLELGDSALYFCASSVDGAGEGYTFGSGTRLTVV.

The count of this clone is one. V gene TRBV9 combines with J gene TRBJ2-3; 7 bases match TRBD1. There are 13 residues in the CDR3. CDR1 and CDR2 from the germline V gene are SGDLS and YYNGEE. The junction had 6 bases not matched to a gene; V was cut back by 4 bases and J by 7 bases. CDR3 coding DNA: TGTGCCAGCAGCCTTCGGGACAGACATACGCAGTATTTT. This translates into CASSLRDRHTQYF.

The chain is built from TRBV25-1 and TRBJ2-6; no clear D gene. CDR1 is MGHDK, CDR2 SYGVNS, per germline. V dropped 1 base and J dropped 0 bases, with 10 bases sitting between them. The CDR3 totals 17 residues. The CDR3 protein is CASSESGSYSGANVLTF. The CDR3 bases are TGTGCCAGCAGTGAATCGGGCAGCTACTCTGGGGCCAACGTCCTGACTTTC.

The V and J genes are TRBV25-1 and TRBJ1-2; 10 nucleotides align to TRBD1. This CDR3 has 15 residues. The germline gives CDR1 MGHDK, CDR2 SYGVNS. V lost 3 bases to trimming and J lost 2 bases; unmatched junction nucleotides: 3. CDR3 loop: CASSDRQGANYGYTF. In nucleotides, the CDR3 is TGTGCCAGCAGTGATCGACAGGGGGCGAACTATGGCTACACCTTC.

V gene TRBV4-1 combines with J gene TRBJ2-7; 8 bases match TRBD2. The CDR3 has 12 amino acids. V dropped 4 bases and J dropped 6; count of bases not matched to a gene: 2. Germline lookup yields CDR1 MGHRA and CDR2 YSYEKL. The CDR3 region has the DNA TGCGCCAGCAGCCCCGGGGGGGTCGAGCAGTACTTC. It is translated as CASSPGGVEQYF.